A single sample is the source of the 24 T cell receptor beta chains below, sequenced in a study of CD8+CD57+ T cells in acquired aplastic anemia. The template used for profiling TCR beta VDJ and CDR3 was genomic DNA. TCRdb passed the reads through MiXCR, listing each CDR3 protein once. The sample shows 200,000 or so distinct CDR3 sequences, roughly 45% of them seen only once. Patients who underwent sequencing had shown CD8+CD57+ cell expansion by flow cytometry. Sequenced material: sorted CD4+, CD8+, or CD8+CD57+ T cells (not recorded which) from PBMCs. These receptors were collected from a human donor with aplastic anemia.

The rearrangement uses TRBV2 and TRBJ2-3; TRBD1 matches at 10 bases. This CDR3 is built from 15 residues. Per the germline V gene, CDR1 is SNHLY and CDR2 is FYNNEI. J gave up 2 bases and V 6 bases, and 5 bases lay outside the gene matches. The CDR3 protein is CASSTGQGITDTQYF. The CDR3 DNA sequence: TGTGCCAGCAGCACGGGACAGGGGATCACAGATACGCAGTATTTT.

The chain recombines TRBV25-1 with TRBJ2-1; 7 bases map to TRBD2. Per germline, CDR1 MGHDK and CDR2 SYGVNS. The CDR3 extends over 20 amino acids. The trim removed 2 bases at V and 0 bases at J, leaving 16 bases unmatched. The CDR3 DNA is TGTGCCAGCAGTGAACTGTTCAGAAGCGGGAACGCCTACTCCTACAATGAGCAGTTCTTC. Residues: CASSELFRSGNAYSYNEQFF.

This clonotype was recorded a few times. The rearrangement joins TRBV12-5 to TRBJ1-5, with 10 bases lining up with TRBD1. Germline CDR1 is LGHNT and CDR2 is FRNRAP. V shed 2 bases and J 6 bases; nucleotides not matched to a gene: 1. The CDR3 is 14 amino acids. CDR3: CASGLWTGGQPQHF. The CDR3 region has the DNA TGTGCTAGTGGTTTGTGGACAGGGGGTCAGCCCCAGCATTTT.

This clonotype was seen ten or more times. The chain is built from TRBV28 and TRBJ1-2, with unresolved D. V was cut by 6 bases and J by 5 bases, with 10 bases left in between. The CDR3 runs to 12 residues. Germline lookup yields CDR1 MDHEN and CDR2 SYDVKM. Written as DNA, the CDR3 is TGTGCCAGCAGCCCGACCTTTTATGGCTACACCTTC. Translating gives CASSPTFYGYTF.

J is TRBJ1-6 and V is TRBV2, with a weak D call TRBD1 (5 bases). Germline CDR1 is SNHLY and CDR2 is FYNNEI. V gave up 7 bases and J gave up 15 bases, with 19 bases separating them. The CDR3 is made up of 13 amino acids. CDR3 loop: CASKKSDGTYLHF. CDR3 sequence (DNA): TGTGCCAGCAAGAAGTCGGACGGGACTTACCTCCACTTT.

This clonotype came up many times. The chain links TRBV20-1 to TRBJ2-2, with 12 bases aligning to TRBD2. The germline V gene has CDR1 DFQATT and CDR2 SNEGSKA (reference sequence). This CDR3 spans 16 amino acids. Germline trimming cut 0 bases from V and 7 bases from J; bases unmatched to any gene: 6. CDR3 protein: CSAREGLAGGVGELFF. For the CDR3, the DNA is TGCAGTGCTAGAGAAGGGCTAGCGGGGGGGGTCGGGGAGCTGTTTTTT.

This chain joins TRBV19 and TRBJ2-3; TRBD1 matches 10 bases. Germline values: CDR1 LNHDA, CDR2 SQIVND (reference sequence). V dropped 4 bases and J dropped 3; count of bases not matched to a gene: 4. The length of the CDR3 is 15 residues. CDR3 bases: TGTGCCAGTAGTACGACAGGGGGCAGGACAGATACGCAGTATTTT. This translates into CASSTTGGRTDTQYF.

This rearrangement joins TRBV2 to TRBJ2-7, with 7 bases identical to TRBD2. Germline CDR1 reads SNHLY; CDR2 reads FYNNEI. This CDR3 contains 15 residues. Trimming took 0 bases from V and 6 from J; bases not matched to a gene: 8. CDR3 amino acids: CASSEARTRSAEQYF. The CDR3 region has the DNA TGTGCCAGCAGTGAAGCGCGGACTAGATCTGCCGAGCAGTACTTC.

The chain links TRBV7-2 to TRBJ1-5; D is possibly TRBD1 (6 bases). Germline CDR1 SGHTA, CDR2 FQGNSA. The CDR3 covers 13 residues. Between the trimmed V and J ends, which lost 5 bases and 4 bases, there was a span of 9 bases. The CDR3 coding sequence is TGTGCCAGCAGCGGACAGTTTAATCAGCCCCAGCATTTT. Protein sequence: CASSGQFNQPQHF.

V usage is TRBV10-1 and J usage is TRBJ2-3; a possible D gene is TRBD1 (5 bases). Germline V gene sequence: CDR1 WNHNN, CDR2 SYGVQD (reference sequence). V gave up 2 bases and J gave up 4 bases, with 10 bases separating them. The CDR3 covers 14 residues. The CDR3 is CASSETGVADTQYF. The CDR3 region has the DNA TGCGCCAGCAGTGAGACAGGAGTTGCAGATACGCAGTATTTT.

A note on this clonotype: This may arise from a read error, as a much more abundant clone is one base away. This sequence joins TRBV6-6 and TRBJ1-1; possibly TRBD1 for D (6 bases). This CDR3 comprises 13 residues. CDR1 and CDR2 from the germline V gene are MNHNY and SVGAGI (reference sequence). The CDR3 loop is CASSGDRNTGAFF. The CDR3 nucleotides are TGTGCCAGCAGTGGCGACAGGAACACTGGAGCTTTCTTT.

To note about this clonotype: Because it lacks the conserved phenylalanine or tryptophan at the end, this CDR3 is likely a read error. The V gene is TRBV19, the J gene TRBJ2-3, with 8 positions matching TRBD1. Trimming cost V 6 bases and J 4 bases; bases outside gene matches: 6. The germline V gene encodes CDR1 LNHDA and CDR2 SQIVND (reference sequence). The CDR3 totals 14 residues. The CDR3 nucleotides read TGTGCCAGTAGGGACAGGGCTAGCGCAGATACGCAGTATCTT. Translated, it gives CASRDRASADTQYL.

This clonotype was recorded at least ten times. The chain links TRBV19 to TRBJ1-4; unclear D gene. The CDR3 length is 15 residues. In germline, CDR1 is LNHDA, CDR2 SQIVND (reference sequence). V lost 7 bases and J lost 7, with 19 bases in between. CDR3 protein: CASKQSTLGFEKLFF. CDR3 bases: TGTGCCAGTAAGCAGAGCACCCTGGGCTTTGAAAAACTGTTTTTT.

The chain links TRBV7-9 to TRBJ1-6; D gene uncertain. V shed 5 bases and J shed 0 bases, with 14 bases lying between them. This CDR3 comprises 17 residues. Looked up from germline, CDR1 is SEHNR and CDR2 is FQNEAQ (reference sequence). The CDR3 region is CASSPDSFSSYNSPLHF. The CDR3 region has the DNA TGTGCCAGCAGCCCCGATTCCTTTAGCTCCTATAATTCACCCCTCCACTTT. The whole variable domain, remainder taken from reference TRBV7-9 and TRBJ1-6, is DTGVSQNPRHKITKRGQNVTFRCDPISEHNRLYWYRQTLGQGPEFLTYFQNEAQLEKSRLLSDRFSAERPKGSFSTLEIQRTEQGDSAMYLCASSPDSFSSYNSPLHFGNGTRLTVT.

In its sample, this clonotype was seen many times. The rearrangement joins TRBV2 to TRBJ2-7; D possibly corresponds to TRBD1 (5 bases). The ends were cut back, 6 bases at V and 6 bases at J, with 15 bases in the middle. The CDR3 extends over 13 amino acids. The germline V gene encodes CDR1 SNHLY and CDR2 FYNNEI. DNA for the CDR3: TGTGCCAGCAGGTCCCAGGCTAGGGGCGAGCAGTACTTC. Protein: CASRSQARGEQYF.

The rearrangement joins TRBV5-1 to TRBJ2-3; 10 bases line up with TRBD2. In germline, CDR1 is SGHRS, CDR2 YFSETQ. V shed 0 bases, J shed 1 base, and the junction held 5 bases outside the gene matches. CDR3 size: 17 residues. CDR3 nucleotide sequence: TGCGCCAGCAGCTTGGAACTAGCGGGGTCTGGCACAGATACGCAGTATTTT. Translating gives CASSLELAGSGTDTQYF.

Remarks on this clonotype: One junction end does not reproduce the germline sequence, and a read error may be involved. The V and J genes are TRBV5-1 and TRBJ1-2; possibly TRBD1 for D (6 bases). This CDR3 comprises 14 residues. The germline V gene encodes CDR1 SGHRS and CDR2 YFSETQ. CDR3 amino acids: CASGSFPIQDWTVF. The CDR3 nucleotides read TGCGCCAGCGGCTCCTTTCCAATCCAAGACTGGACAGTCTTC.

V usage is TRBV9 and J usage is TRBJ1-5; D might be TRBD1 (6 bases). The CDR3 is made up of 15 amino acids. Germline V lookup: CDR1 SGDLS, CDR2 YYNGEE. V was pared by 4 bases and J by 5 bases, with 16 bases between. CDR3 bases: TGTGCCAGCAGCCCAACAGGGACGGTAGATCAGCCCCAGCATTTT. Protein: CASSPTGTVDQPQHF.

This clonotype was detected many times. One end of the junction varies from germline; a read error may be responsible. The chain links TRBV19 to TRBJ1-6, with TRBD1 matching 8 bases. This CDR3 is built from 14 residues. Germline V CDR1 and CDR2: LNHDA, SQIVND (reference sequence). DNA of the CDR3: TGTGCCAGTAAGTCCGGACAGGGAAGATCACCCTTCCACTTT. Translating gives CASKSGQGRSPFHF.

This clonotype was detected many times. Here the CDR3 DNA reads TGTGCCAGCAGTGAGACTAGCGGGGGGATGGAGACCCAGTACTTC. Protein sequence: CASSETSGGMETQYF. The genes are TRBV6-4 and TRBJ2-5, with 13 bases fitting TRBD2. The length of the CDR3 is 15 residues. Germline V gene lookup returns CDR1 MRHNA and CDR2 SNTAGT. V shed 3 bases, J shed 5 bases, and the junction held 3 bases outside the gene matches.

This clonotype was seen many times. The rearrangement uses TRBV10-3 and TRBJ1-2, with 10 bases matching TRBD1. CDR3 length equals 14 residues. The V gene's germline CDR1 is ENHRY and CDR2 SYGVKD. The V and J ends lost 6 bases and 3 bases, in that order; junction bases with no gene match: 4. CDR3 nucleotide sequence: TGTGCCATCAGCCACGGGACAGGGGACTATGGCTACACCTTC. Translating it yields CAISHGTGDYGYTF.

The rearrangement uses TRBV19 and TRBJ1-3, with TRBD1 matching over 7 bases. The CDR3 has 15 amino acids. Germline values: CDR1 LNHDA, CDR2 SQIVND (reference sequence). Losses at the gene ends were 5 bases for V and 2 bases for J; bases not matched to a gene: 6. The CDR3 DNA sequence: TGTGCCAGTAGTTGTAGGGGGCGGGCTGGAAACACCATATATTTT. It specifies CASSCRGRAGNTIYF.

A remark on this clonotype: This likely comes from a read error, as the CDR3 has no conserved phenylalanine or tryptophan at its end. Because the CDR3's place on the DNA is in doubt, the DNA is left out and the CDR3 is given as listed by TCRdb. The V gene is TRBV7-3, the J gene TRBJ2-6. Germline assignment: CDR1 SGHTA and CDR2 FQGTGA. The CDR3 adds up to 9 amino acids, both ends counted. CDR3 in amino acids: CASSQSDLS.

This clonotype has ten or more counts. V gene TRBV5-1 combines with J gene TRBJ2-5, with TRBD2 as a possible D gene (6 bases). The ends were cut back, 0 bases at V and 5 bases at J, with 11 bases in the middle. Looked up from germline, CDR1 is SGHRS and CDR2 is YFSETQ. The CDR3 totals 14 residues. The CDR3 nucleotides are TGCGCCAGCAGCTTGGCTCCTAGCGCGGAGACCCAGTACTTC. Its translation is CASSLAPSAETQYF.